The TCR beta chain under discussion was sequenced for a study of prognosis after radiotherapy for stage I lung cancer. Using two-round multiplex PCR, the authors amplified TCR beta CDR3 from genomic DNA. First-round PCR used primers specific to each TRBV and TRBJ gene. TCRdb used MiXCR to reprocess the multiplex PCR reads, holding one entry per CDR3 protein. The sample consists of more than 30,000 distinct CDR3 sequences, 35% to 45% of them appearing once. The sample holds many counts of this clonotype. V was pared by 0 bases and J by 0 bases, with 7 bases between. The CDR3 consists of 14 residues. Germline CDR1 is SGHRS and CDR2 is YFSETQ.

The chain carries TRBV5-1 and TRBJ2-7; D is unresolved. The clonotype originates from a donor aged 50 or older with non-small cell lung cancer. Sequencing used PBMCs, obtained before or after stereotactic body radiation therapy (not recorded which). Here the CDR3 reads CASSLEWSSYEQYF. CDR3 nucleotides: TGCGCCAGCAGCTTGGAGTGGAGCTCCTACGAGCAGTACTTC.